This entry lists 21 T cell receptor beta chains sequenced from one sample in a study of cytomegalovirus exposure and HLA in healthy donors. The PCR had 60 Vbeta and 13 Jbeta primers. Clones were sequenced by immunoSEQ multiplex PCR, and TCRdb holds only the in-frame ones, with some missing. The sample lists approximately 130,000 clones; more than 65% were seen once. The sequenced material came from PBMCs. The receptors come from a man younger than 35 in good health and CMV-seropositive.

The V call is TRBV11-2, the J call TRBJ2-3, with 13 nucleotides matching TRBD2. Germline V gene data show CDR1 as SGHAT and CDR2 as FQNNGV. The CDR3 has 18 residues. Trimming took 3 bases from V and 2 from J; bases not matched to a gene: 8. CDR3 sequence: CASSFGLAGVFPTDTQYF. CDR3 DNA sequence: TGTGCCAGCAGCTTCGGACTAGCGGGAGTATTTCCCACAGATACGCAGTATTTT.

The genes are TRBV5-6 and TRBJ1-2; TRBD1 aligns across 8 bases. The J segment lost 7 bases and the V segment lost 4 bases, leaving 9 bases of the junction unmatched. The CDR3 totals 14 residues. Per the germline V gene, CDR1 is SGHDT and CDR2 is YYEEEE. The CDR3 loop is CASSDSTGGVGYTF. As DNA, the CDR3 is TGTGCCAGCAGCGACTCCACAGGGGGAGTTGGCTACACCTTC.

A note on this clone: Other DNA sequences of this sample code for an identical CDR3. The chain has TRBV5-6 and TRBJ2-1; D is possibly TRBD1 (7 bases). The germline gives CDR1 SGHDT, CDR2 YYEEEE. The CDR3 runs 18 residues. V was pared by 4 bases and J by 4 bases, with 24 bases between. The CDR3 sequence: CASSPQPRGATLYNEQFF. The CDR3 nucleotides are TGTGCCAGCAGCCCCCAGCCCAGGGGGGCGACCCTTTACAATGAGCAGTTCTTC.

The chain couples TRBV7-9 to TRBJ2-1; the match to TRBD1 covers 10 bases. Germline V CDR1 and CDR2: SEHNR, FQNEAQ (reference sequence). Trimming removed 7 bases from V and 7 bases from J; junction bases left unmatched: 4. This CDR3 has 13 amino acids. This chain's CDR3 is CASTRTGGNEQFF. The CDR3 DNA sequence: TGTGCCAGCACCAGGACAGGGGGGAATGAGCAGTTCTTC. The full variable domain, rest sourced from reference TRBV7-9 and TRBJ2-1, is DTGVSQNPRHKITKRGQNVTFRCDPISEHNRLYWYRQTLGQGPEFLTYFQNEAQLEKSRLLSDRFSAERPKGSFSTLEIQRTEQGDSAMYLCASTRTGGNEQFFGPGTRLTVL.

The CDR3 protein is CASSEAPGFEQYF. The CDR3 nucleotides are TGCGCCAGCAGTGAAGCACCAGGGTTCGAGCAGTACTTC. The rearrangement uses TRBV10-1 and TRBJ2-7; D perhaps matches TRBD1 (5 bases). CDR1 is WNHNN, CDR2 SYGVQD, per germline (reference sequence). V gave up 3 bases and J gave up 6 bases, with 12 bases separating them. The CDR3 spans 13 residues.

V and J are TRBV29-1 and TRBJ1-1; no clear D gene. The CDR3 consists of 12 residues. Germline CDR1 and CDR2: SQVTM and ANQGSEA. V gave up 3 bases and J gave up 7 bases, with 12 bases separating them. In DNA form, the CDR3 reads TGCAGCGTTGACGGTCGACCGGGTGAAGCTTTCTTT. Translation gives CSVDGRPGEAFF. Full variable domain (rest looked up from reference TRBV29-1 and TRBJ1-1): SAVISQKPSRDICQRGTSLTIQCQVDSQVTMMFWYRQQPGQSLTLIATANQGSEATYESGFVIDKFPISRPNLTFSTLTVSNMSPEDSSIYLCSVDGRPGEAFFGQGTRLTVV.

Comments on this clone: The junction does not match germline at one end; this may be a read error. This chain joins TRBV5-1 and TRBJ2-6; 11 nucleotides line up with TRBD2. The V gene's germline CDR1 is SGHRS and CDR2 YFSETQ. The CDR3 contains 18 residues. As DNA, the CDR3 is TGCGCCAGCAGCTCCGGACTAGCGGGTTCCTCTGGGGCCAACGGCCTGACTTTC. Protein product: CASSSGLAGSSGANGLTF.

This clone was seen a handful of times. DNA of the CDR3: TGTGCCAGCAGTGATTCAATACAAATGAACACTGAAGCTTTCTTT. As protein: CASSDSIQMNTEAFF. The chain is built from TRBV2 and TRBJ1-1; D not resolved. The CDR3 totals 15 residues. V shed 3 bases and J shed 0 bases, with 11 bases lying between them. The germline CDR1 and CDR2 sequences are SNHLY and FYNNEI. The whole variable domain, filled in from reference TRBV2 and TRBJ1-1, reads EPEVTQTPSHQVTQMGQEVILRCVPISNHLYFYWYRQILGQKVEFLVSFYNNEISEKSEIFDDQFSVERPDGSNFTLKIRSTKLEDSAMYFCASSDSIQMNTEAFFGQGTRLTVV.

The rearrangement links TRBV7-6 to TRBJ2-5; 8 nucleotides agree with TRBD2. The J call is in doubt because the DNA end fits TRBJ2-7 better. The CDR3 covers 14 residues. Germline V gene lookup returns CDR1 SGHVS and CDR2 FNYEAQ. The CDR3 protein is CASSLQRESYEQYF. The CDR3 region has the DNA TGTGCCAGCAGCCTCCAGCGGGAGAGCTACGAGCAGTACTTC.

The rearrangement links TRBV11-2 to TRBJ2-3; maybe TRBD1 (5 bases). In germline, CDR1 is SGHAT, CDR2 FQNNGV. The CDR3 spans 16 residues. V was pared by 1 base and J by 3 bases, with 14 bases between. CDR3: CASSLAGLLRTDTQYF. CDR3 in DNA: TGTGCCAGCAGCTTAGCAGGGCTTCTGAGGACAGATACGCAGTATTTT.

On this clone itself: Other DNA sequences in the same sample also yield this CDR3. The chain links TRBV27 to TRBJ1-2; 7 positions agree with TRBD1. CDR3 length equals 13 residues. After removal of 1 base from V and 7 bases from J, the junction contained 3 bases not matched to a gene. CDR1 MNHEY and CDR2 SMNVEV come from the germline V gene (reference sequence). The CDR3 sequence is CASSLLGGGGYTF. The DNA of the CDR3 is TGTGCCAGCAGTTTATTAGGGGGCGGTGGCTACACCTTC.

The chain joins TRBV11-1 to TRBJ2-1; D unclear. Trimming left V 1 base short and J 0 bases short, with 13 bases between. Germline CDR1 and CDR2: SGHAT and FQDESV (reference sequence). The CDR3 is 17 amino acids. As DNA, the CDR3 is TGTGCCAGCAGCTTAGACTTGGCAGCAGGCTCCTACAATGAGCAGTTCTTC. This translates into CASSLDLAAGSYNEQFF.

The chain uses TRBV5-1 and TRBJ2-4, with 9 positions matching TRBD2. The CDR3 covers 16 residues. Unmatched junction bases numbered 9, after V lost 5 bases and J lost 3 bases. CDR1 and CDR2 (germline): SGHRS, YFSETQ. Here the CDR3 DNA reads TGCGCCAGCAGACCGATAGCGGGAGAAGGCAAAAACATTCAGTACTTC. Its translation is CASRPIAGEGKNIQYF.

This clone came up a few times. The chain uses TRBV6-1 and TRBJ2-7; a weak D match, TRBD2 (6 bases). V gave up 5 bases and J gave up 0 bases, with 11 bases separating them. The CDR3 contains 14 residues. Germline V lookup: CDR1 MNHNS, CDR2 SASEGT. The DNA for the CDR3 is TGTGCCAGCAGTTGGGACTTCAACTCCTACGAGCAGTACTTC. It yields the protein CASSWDFNSYEQYF.

The V and J genes are TRBV27 and TRBJ2-5; 9 positions agree with TRBD2. The DNA end favors TRBJ2-7, so the J call may be wrong. CDR3 length: 16 residues. Germline loops: CDR1 MNHEY, CDR2 SMNVEV (reference sequence). The chain's CDR3 is CASSSLTSGFSYEQYF. CDR3 nucleotide sequence: TGTGCCAGCAGTTCACTGACTAGCGGTTTTTCCTACGAGCAGTACTTC.

The V and J genes are TRBV5-1 and TRBJ2-5; 9 bases align to TRBD1. This CDR3 contains 17 residues. Germline V gene lookup returns CDR1 SGHRS and CDR2 YFSETQ. J lost 2 bases, V lost 4 bases, and 12 bases had no gene match. For the CDR3, the DNA is TGCGCCAGCAGCACAGCGCCCCGTGGGACAGGGCAAGAGACCCAGTACTTC. Amino acids: CASSTAPRGTGQETQYF.

The rearrangement uses TRBV6-1 and TRBJ1-6, with D possibly matching TRBD1 (5 bases). With 3 bases removed from V and 7 bases from J, the gap between germline ends came to 10 bases. CDR3 length equals 14 residues. Per the germline V gene, CDR1 is MNHNS and CDR2 is SASEGT. The CDR3 DNA reads as TGTGCCAGCAGTGAGGGTAAGGGGAATTCACCCCTCCACTTT. The encoded protein is CASSEGKGNSPLHF.

This clone was observed a single time. The CDR3 spells CASSSAGSYEQYF. The CDR3 DNA reads TGCGCCAGCAGCTCTGCAGGTTCCTACGAGCAGTACTTC. The V call is TRBV5-1, the J call TRBJ2-7; D is uncertain. The CDR3 sequence is 13 residues long. Germline CDR1 SGHRS, CDR2 YFSETQ. Trimming shortened V by 3 bases and J by 1 base, and 8 bases separated the two germline ends. Full variable domain (missing parts from reference TRBV5-1 and TRBJ2-7): KAGVTQTPRYLIKTRGQQVTLSCSPISGHRSVSWYQQTPGQGLQFLFEYFSETQRNKGNFPGRFSGRQFSNSRSEMNVSTLELGDSALYLCASSSAGSYEQYFGPGTRLTVT.

V usage is TRBV4-1 and J usage is TRBJ1-2; 7 positions match TRBD1. Germline V gene sequence: CDR1 MGHRA, CDR2 YSYEKL. The length of the CDR3 is 15 residues. The J segment lost 5 bases and the V segment lost 0 bases, leaving 6 bases of the junction unmatched. The CDR3 loop is CASSQDLGQEYGYTF. The CDR3 bases are TGCGCCAGCAGCCAAGATTTAGGACAGGAGTATGGCTACACCTTC.

The rearrangement uses TRBV19 and TRBJ2-3, with 14 bases aligning to TRBD2. Trimming cost V 5 bases and J 1 base; bases outside gene matches: 11. This CDR3 has 19 amino acids. Germline values: CDR1 LNHDA, CDR2 SQIVND (reference sequence). This CDR3 reads CASSPGTSGSYLRTDTQYF. DNA of the CDR3: TGTGCCAGTAGTCCGGGGACTAGCGGGAGTTATCTTCGCACAGATACGCAGTATTTT.

J is TRBJ2-6 and V is TRBV5-1, with TRBD1 identical over 7 bases. After removal of 4 bases from V and 4 bases from J, the junction contained 8 bases not matched to a gene. Germline V CDR1 and CDR2: SGHRS, YFSETQ. This CDR3 region has 16 residues. The CDR3 DNA is TGCGCCAGCAGCCCGGAAGGGGGCGCCGGGGCCAACGTCCTGACTTTC. It translates to CASSPEGGAGANVLTF.